This T cell receptor (beta chain) was documented in a study of regulatory T cells in long-lasting Graves disease. Time point reported: newly diagnosed GD, antithyroid drugs for less than 3 months. PBMC RNA was the source of the TCR library. As concerns this clonotype: The antigen is unknown.

CDR3 length equals 15 residues. Per the germline V gene, CDR1 is SGHRS and CDR2 is YFSETQ. V lost 4 bases and J lost 2; bases outside the gene matches: 7. With iRepertoire HTBI primers and Arm-PCR of CDR3 regions, TCR beta libraries were built. The authors' processing: The samples yielded 62 TRBV and some 15 TRBJ segments. TCRdb processed the multiplex PCR reads anew with MiXCR; each CDR3 protein has one entry. These V and J calls are TCRdb output, not the study's own analysis. The sample has some 600,000 distinct CDR3 sequences, about 16% seen once. Overall study findings and caveats: Persistent disease preferred TRBV28, TRBJ1-2 and TRBJ2-5; new disease, TRBV20-1 and TRBJ2-1.

These data also formed part of another study, on T cells in Graves' hyperthyroidism and ophthalmopathy. According to that study: Diagnoses were made from clinical symptoms, serum measures (thyroxine and TRAb), thyroid ultrasound and orbital computed tomography. Blood also carried most thyroid clonotypes expanded above 0.001.

V usage is TRBV5-1 and J usage is TRBJ2-5; 8 bases fit TRBD1. This TCR was sampled from a man aged 18 to 30 with Graves disease. The sample here was peripheral blood mononuclear cells (PBMCs), taken at new diagnosis, from a patient treated with antithyroid drugs. CDR3 region: CASSHRTGQQETQYF. CDR3 coding DNA: TGCGCCAGCAGCCACAGGACAGGGCAACAAGAGACCCAGTACTTC.